Presented here are 2 T cell receptor beta chains from one specimen sequenced in a study of blood T cells in healthy people across ages. The authors ran a second PCR of 7 to 11 cycles using a sample-barcoded 5' primer and a J-beta primer mix. TCRdb processed the 5' RACE reads anew with MiXCR; each CDR3 protein has one entry. The sample yields roughly 1,000,000 distinct CDR3 sequences, almost 25% seen once. These data were likewise used in another study, on T cells of mothers and their children.

Input material: blood. These receptors all come from a girl aged 2 to 10 in good health.

The chain employs TRBV10-2 and TRBJ2-5, with 9 bases aligning to TRBD2. Germline V lookup: CDR1 WSHSY, CDR2 SAAADI. The CDR3 is 15 amino acids. V was pared by 2 bases and J by 4 bases, with 5 bases of the junction left unmatched. CDR3 bases: TGCGCCAGCAGTGAGACGGCGGGGGGGCGAGAGACCCAGTACTTC. It specifies CASSETAGGRETQYF.

This sequence joins TRBV7-2 and TRBJ2-3; D may be TRBD2 (6 bases). The CDR3 length is 15 residues. V lost 2 bases and J lost 5, with 14 bases in between. In germline, CDR1 is SGHTA, CDR2 FQGNSA. The CDR3 DNA reads as TGTGCCAGCAGCTTATTGGGCGGGAACGGAGATACGCAGTATTTT. It translates to CASSLLGGNGDTQYF.